This T cell receptor (beta chain) comes out of a study of blood T cell repertoires in COVID-19. In the study overall: Spain, Italy and the United States supplied samples that represented acute and convalescent COVID-19.

The CDR3 sequence is 13 residues long. Trimming stripped 11 bases from V and 2 bases from J, with 15 bases between. Germline loops: CDR1 WSHSY, CDR2 SAAADI. As handled by the study authors: Reference gene primer amplification in the assay estimated nucleated cell counts. Sequencing used immunoSEQ multiplex PCR; TCRdb keeps in-frame clones, though not all of them. V and J calls and clone size are as listed in that table; D and trimming were resolved from the DNA. The top ten clones hold under 2.5% of a sample with about 190,000 clones, about nine tenths of them seen once. Sequencing used peripheral blood. The chain carries TRBV10-2 and TRBJ2-5, with D possibly matching TRBD1 (6 bases). This TCR came from a man aged 70 or older with active or convalescent COVID-19. The CDR3 DNA is TGCGCCGGAGGAACAGGGTTACAAGAGACCCAGTACTTC. It encodes CAGGTGLQETQYF.